The table lists the clone carrying this TCR beta chain with a count of one. This entry is derived from a study of shared clonotypes between healthy human individuals. On sorted subsets, replicate PCRs used 150 to 250 ng DNA, or approximately 33,000 T cell genomes. Produced via immunoSEQ multiplex PCR; TCRdb's table is partial and in-frame only. The repertoire holds some 1,600,000 clones, with 98% as singletons. V was shortened by 3 bases and J by 4 bases, with 6 bases between the two germline ends. The CDR3 is made up of 13 amino acids. CDR1 is ENHRY, CDR2 SYGVKD, per germline. The chain employs TRBV10-3 and TRBJ1-4; D is unresolved. The sequence was obtained from a man aged 30-40 years in good health. Sequenced sample: naive CD4+ T cells sorted from blood. Subset described: CD45RA+ positively selected. CDR3 nucleotide sequence: TGTGCCATCAGTGAAACGTATAATGAAAAACTGTTTTTT. It yields the protein CAISETYNEKLFF.